This T cell receptor beta chain is drawn from a study of prognosis after radiotherapy for stage I lung cancer. Study as a whole: Enrolled patients were those with stage I non-small cell lung cancer, a group that was recruited between April 2018 and early 2019. Enrolled patients (over 12 men, about six women) had a median age of roughly 77 years and an age range of about 53 to 84 years. The patient group included nobody who received concurrent therapy with stereotactic body radiotherapy. Findings of the study overall: Patients who developed distant metastases had lower Shannon entropy after stereotactic body radiation therapy.

This CDR3 region has 14 residues. With V trimmed by 2 bases and J by 5 bases, 2 bases remained unmatched. CDR1 and CDR2 from the germline V gene are MDHEN and SYDVKM. The authors amplified TCR beta CDR3 from genomic DNA using two-round multiplex PCR. Specific primers for each TRBV and TRBJ gene were what first-round PCR used. From the multiplex PCR reads, TCRdb called clonotypes with MiXCR, one entry per CDR3 protein. The table lists roughly 25,000 distinct CDR3 sequences, under 40% of them singletons, with approximately 60% in the top ten. Many counts were recorded for this clonotype. Its matching antigen is unknown.

The chain couples TRBV28 to TRBJ1-5, with 8 bases fitting TRBD1. Sequencing was performed on PBMCs, taken before or after stereotactic body radiation therapy (not recorded which). The source of this sequence is a donor aged 50 or older with non-small cell lung cancer. The CDR3 coding sequence is TGTGCCAGCAGTTTAACAGGGGGATATCAGCCCCAGCATTTT. It is translated as CASSLTGGYQPQHF.